The 20 T cell receptor beta chains below come from one sample, sequenced in a study of T cell changes during pregnancy in multiple sclerosis. Profiling relied on immunoSEQ multiplex PCR, and the TCRdb table lists in-frame clones only, not all of them. The table records 35,000 to 45,000 clones, roughly 90% of them present only once. Source: peripheral blood, taken in the third trimester of pregnancy. These receptors were taken from a female donor in good health, enrolled as a control in a pregnancy study.

The chain employs TRBV28 and TRBJ1-2; D is ambiguous. The CDR3 covers 15 residues. Germline V gene data show CDR1 as MDHEN and CDR2 as SYDVKM. The V end lost 2 bases, the J end lost 4 bases, and 14 bases lay between the germline ends. CDR3 loop: CASSLNSPGGYGYTF. CDR3 bases: TGTGCCAGCAGTTTAAACTCCCCCGGAGGCTATGGCTACACCTTC.

The chain carries TRBV7-2 and TRBJ2-5; 12 bases align to TRBD2. Trimming removed 3 bases from V and 3 bases from J; junction bases left unmatched: 8. This CDR3 comprises 17 residues. Germline V gene lookup returns CDR1 SGHTA and CDR2 FQGNSA. This CDR3 is CASSFQLAGGGKETQYF. CDR3 DNA: TGTGCCAGCAGCTTTCAACTAGCGGGGGGTGGTAAAGAGACCCAGTACTTC.

This CDR3 reads CASSLREGENTIYF. In DNA, the CDR3 is TGTGCCAGCAGCCTACGGGAGGGCGAAAACACCATATATTTT. V is TRBV7-6 and J is TRBJ1-3; D not resolved. Germline V gene data show CDR1 as SGHVS and CDR2 as FNYEAQ. CDR3 length equals 14 residues. V dropped 5 bases and J dropped 6 bases, with 14 bases sitting between them.

Here the CDR3 DNA reads TGCAGCGTTGAAATCAGGGCTAACTATGGCTACACCTTC. It encodes CSVEIRANYGYTF. V and J are TRBV29-1 and TRBJ1-2; TRBD1 might be the D (5 bases). Germline CDR1 is SQVTM and CDR2 is ANQGSEA. This CDR3 contains 13 residues. V was trimmed by 2 bases and J by 0 bases, leaving 7 bases between them.

This sequence joins TRBV7-8 and TRBJ2-7; 7 bases are shared with TRBD1. Unmatched junction bases numbered 8, after V lost 4 bases and J lost 2 bases. This CDR3 comprises 15 residues. Germline V CDR1 and CDR2: SGHVS, FQNEAQ. The CDR3 loop is CASSYNAQGAYEQYF. The CDR3 coding sequence is TGTGCCAGCAGCTACAACGCGCAGGGGGCCTACGAGCAGTACTTC.

The rearrangement links TRBV6-5 to TRBJ2-7; tentative D call: TRBD1 (6 bases). This CDR3 region has 14 residues. The germline gives CDR1 MNHEY, CDR2 SVGAGI. V lost 1 base, J lost 3 bases, and 10 bases lay in between. The CDR3 sequence: CASSYLGQLYEQYF. The CDR3 nucleotides read TGTGCCAGCAGTTACTTGGGACAACTCTACGAGCAGTACTTC.

Written as DNA, the CDR3 is TGTGCCATCGGCGTGGGGGGTCGCGAGCGTCAGTACTTC. This sequence encodes CAIGVGGRERQYF. The J gene is TRBJ2-7, the V gene TRBV10-3; TRBD2 is a possible D gene (6 bases). Germline V gene lookup returns CDR1 ENHRY and CDR2 SYGVKD. This CDR3 spans 13 amino acids. V gave up 8 bases and J gave up 10 bases, with 21 bases separating them.

The CDR3 DNA follows: TGTGCCAGCAGCGGGGATACCTACGAGCAGTACTTC. Its translation is CASSGDTYEQYF. The chain joins TRBV25-1 to TRBJ2-7, with D maybe TRBD2 (5 bases). Germline V gene sequence: CDR1 MGHDK, CDR2 SYGVNS. V dropped 6 bases and J dropped 2 bases, with 8 bases sitting between them. CDR3 length equals 12 residues.

V gene TRBV12-5 combines with J gene TRBJ2-3; D gene unclear. V lost 6 bases, J lost 0 bases, and 4 bases lay in between. The CDR3 is made up of 12 amino acids. Germline CDR1 reads LGHNT; CDR2 reads FRNRAP. The CDR3: CASGTSTDTQYF. The CDR3 DNA reads as TGTGCTAGTGGAACTAGCACAGATACGCAGTATTTT. Based on the CDR3 plus reference TRBV12-5 and TRBJ2-3, the full variable domain is DARVTQTPRHKVTEMGQEVTMRCQPILGHNTVFWYRQTMMQGLELLAYFRNRAPLDDSGMPKDRFSAEMPDATLATLKIQPSEPRDSAVYFCASGTSTDTQYFGPGTRLTVL.

The V call is TRBV9, the J call TRBJ1-6, with 11 bases matching TRBD1. The germline V gene has CDR1 SGDLS and CDR2 YYNGEE. Trimming cost V 4 bases and J 14 bases; bases outside gene matches: 17. The CDR3 consists of 17 residues. CDR3 region: CASSQLTGTGGSGALHF. DNA for the CDR3: TGTGCCAGCAGCCAACTGACCGGGACAGGGGGATCGGGTGCCCTCCACTTT.

The table lists this clone with a count of one. V and J are TRBV11-2 and TRBJ2-2; 10 bases are shared with TRBD2. Trimming at V came to 1 base and at J to 6 bases, leaving 2 bases not matched to a gene. From germline, CDR1 is SGHAT and CDR2 FQNNGV. The CDR3 sequence is 15 residues long. The CDR3 region has the DNA TGTGCCAGCAGCTTAGTCCTAGCGGGAGCCGGGGAGCTGTTTTTT. Translating it yields CASSLVLAGAGELFF. Full variable domain (remainder filled in from reference TRBV11-2 and TRBJ2-2): EAGVAQSPRYKIIEKRQSVAFWCNPISGHATLYWYQQILGQGPKLLIQFQNNGVVDDSQLPKDRFSAERLKGVDSTLKIQPAKLEDSAVYLCASSLVLAGAGELFFGEGSRLTVL.

This clone was seen more than once but under ten times. The chain carries TRBV15 and TRBJ1-5; TRBD1 might be the D (5 bases). The V end was cut by 0 bases, the J end by 6 bases, with 18 bases between. The CDR3 sequence is 17 residues long. CDR1 is LNHNV and CDR2 is YYDKDF in the germline V gene (reference sequence). As DNA, the CDR3 is TGTGCCACCAGCAGAGATAGGAGAACAGCTAGGGGTCAGCCCCAGCATTTT. This codes for CATSRDRRTARGQPQHF.

The V call is TRBV19, the J call TRBJ2-7, with 11 nucleotides matching TRBD1. Germline CDR1 reads LNHDA; CDR2 reads SQIVND (reference sequence). J gave up 2 bases and V 1 base, and 1 base lay outside the gene matches. This CDR3 contains 15 residues. CDR3: CASSIGTGGTYEQYF. The CDR3 nucleotides read TGTGCCAGTAGTATAGGGACAGGGGGCACCTACGAGCAGTACTTC.

In its sample, this clone was seen once. The chain has TRBV6-4 and TRBJ2-3; 7 bases agree with TRBD2. CDR1 is MRHNA and CDR2 is SNTAGT in the germline V gene. The CDR3 extends over 15 amino acids. V lost 5 bases and J lost 1; bases outside the gene matches: 6. CDR3 sequence: CASSSTGGGTDTQYF. CDR3 nucleotide sequence: TGTGCCAGCAGTTCCACGGGGGGTGGCACAGATACGCAGTATTTT.

The chain recombines TRBV25-1 with TRBJ1-3; a weak D match, TRBD1 (5 bases). Germline V gene lookup returns CDR1 MGHDK and CDR2 SYGVNS. Trimming took 3 bases from V and 3 from J, leaving 9 bases between them. The CDR3 extends over 14 amino acids. CDR3 bases: TGTGCCAGCAGTGACGGCAGGGTTGGAAACACCATATATTTT. Encoded protein: CASSDGRVGNTIYF.

The rearrangement links TRBV5-3 to TRBJ2-3; a weak D match, TRBD2 (6 bases). TRBV5-3 is an ORF; its function is uncertain. Trimming took off 4 bases at V and 3 bases at J, with 9 bases between the two ends. This CDR3 has 13 residues. CDR3 loop: CARSRDSTDTQYF. For the CDR3, the DNA is TGTGCCAGAAGCCGGGACTCAACAGATACGCAGTATTTT.

V usage is TRBV10-3 and J usage is TRBJ1-5; D unresolved. Germline CDR1 and CDR2: ENHRY and SYGVKD. The V and J ends lost 3 bases and 5 bases respectively, with 5 bases between them. This CDR3 contains 12 residues. CDR3 sequence: CAISDFDQPQHF. The CDR3 nucleotides are TGTGCCATCAGTGATTTCGATCAGCCCCAGCATTTT.

The chain employs TRBV28 and TRBJ1-5, with TRBD1 matching over 12 bases. J lost 4 bases, V lost 5 bases, and 12 bases had no gene match. The CDR3 is 18 residues long. Germline lookup yields CDR1 MDHEN and CDR2 SYDVKM. The CDR3 nucleotides read TGTGCCAGCAGTCCGTGGGACAGGGGGCTGATTGGGAATCAGCCCCAGCATTTT. Its translation is CASSPWDRGLIGNQPQHF.

V usage is TRBV2 and J usage is TRBJ2-7, with D hard to call. With 4 bases removed from V and 3 bases from J, the gap between germline ends came to 7 bases. CDR3 length: 12 amino acids. Germline CDR1 is SNHLY and CDR2 is FYNNEI. CDR3 in amino acids: CASSGEVYEQYF. The CDR3 DNA is TGTGCCAGCAGTGGAGAGGTCTACGAGCAGTACTTC.

The J gene is TRBJ2-7, the V gene TRBV30, with D hard to call. The germline V gene encodes CDR1 GTSNPN and CDR2 SVGIG (reference sequence). V lost 3 bases and J lost 6, with 15 bases in between. The CDR3 is 13 amino acids. In nucleotides, the CDR3 is TGTGCCTGGAGCAAAACGGGTCCTTTCGAGCAGTACTTC. Encoded protein: CAWSKTGPFEQYF.